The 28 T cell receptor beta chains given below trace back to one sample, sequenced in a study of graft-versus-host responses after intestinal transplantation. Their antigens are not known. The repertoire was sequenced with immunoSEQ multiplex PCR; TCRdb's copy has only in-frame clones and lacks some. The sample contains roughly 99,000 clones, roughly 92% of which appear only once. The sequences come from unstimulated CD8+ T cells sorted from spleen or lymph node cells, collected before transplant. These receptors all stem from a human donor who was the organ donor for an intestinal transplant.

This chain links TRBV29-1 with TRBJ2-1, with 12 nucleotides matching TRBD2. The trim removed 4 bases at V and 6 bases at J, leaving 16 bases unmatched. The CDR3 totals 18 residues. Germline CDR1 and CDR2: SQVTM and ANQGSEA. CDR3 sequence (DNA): TGCAGCGTTGCCGGGACTAGCGGGCGCGACCTGCTACTCAATGAGCAGTTCTTC. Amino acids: CSVAGTSGRDLLLNEQFF.

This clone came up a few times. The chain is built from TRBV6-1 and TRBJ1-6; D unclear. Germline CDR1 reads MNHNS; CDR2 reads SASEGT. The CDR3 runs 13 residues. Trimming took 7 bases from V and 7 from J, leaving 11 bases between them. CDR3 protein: CASILELNSPLHF. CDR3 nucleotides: TGTGCCAGCATTCTAGAGTTAAATTCACCCCTCCACTTT.

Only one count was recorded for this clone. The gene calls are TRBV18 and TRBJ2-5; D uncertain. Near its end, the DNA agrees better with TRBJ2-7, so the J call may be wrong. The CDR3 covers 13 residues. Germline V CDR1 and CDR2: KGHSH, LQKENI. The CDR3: CASSPRGSYEQYF. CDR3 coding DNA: TGTGCCAGCTCACCCCGCGGCTCCTACGAGCAGTACTTC.

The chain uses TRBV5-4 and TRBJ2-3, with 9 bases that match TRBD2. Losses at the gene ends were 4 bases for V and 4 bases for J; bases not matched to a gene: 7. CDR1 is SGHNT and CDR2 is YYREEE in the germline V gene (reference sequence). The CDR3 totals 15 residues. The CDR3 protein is CASSRSGSGADTQYF. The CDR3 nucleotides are TGTGCCAGCAGCCGTAGCGGGAGCGGAGCAGATACGCAGTATTTT.

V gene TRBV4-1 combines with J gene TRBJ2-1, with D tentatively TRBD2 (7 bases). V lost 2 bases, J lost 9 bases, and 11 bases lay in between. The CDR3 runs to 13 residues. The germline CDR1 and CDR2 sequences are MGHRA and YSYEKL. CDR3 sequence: CASSQRGGGEQFF. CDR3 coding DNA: TGCGCCAGCAGCCAAAGGGGGGGCGGTGAGCAGTTCTTC.

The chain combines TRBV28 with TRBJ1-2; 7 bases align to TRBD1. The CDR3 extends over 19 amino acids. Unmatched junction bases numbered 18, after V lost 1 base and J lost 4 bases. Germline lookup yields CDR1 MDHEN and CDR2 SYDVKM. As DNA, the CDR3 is TGTGCCAGCAGTTTATTCCCCTACTCCCGACAGGGAGGTACCTATGGCTACACCTTC. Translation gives CASSLFPYSRQGGTYGYTF.

CDR3 loop: CASSAGDRATEAFF. The CDR3, as DNA: TGTGCCAGCAGCGCCGGGGACAGGGCCACTGAAGCTTTCTTT. V usage is TRBV5-4 and J usage is TRBJ1-1; 9 bases map to TRBD1. This CDR3 contains 14 residues. The V gene end was trimmed by 4 bases and the J gene end by 4 bases; junction bases not matched to a gene: 5. Germline V gene sequence: CDR1 SGHNT, CDR2 YYREEE (reference sequence).

The CDR3: CASSVQAEEQFF. The CDR3 region has the DNA TGTGCCAGTAGTGTACAGGCGGAGGAGCAGTTCTTC. This chain links TRBV19 with TRBJ2-1, with a tentative D call TRBD1 (5 bases). The CDR3 length is 12 residues. V was cut by 5 bases and J by 10 bases, with 12 bases left in between. The germline V gene has CDR1 LNHDA and CDR2 SQIVND (reference sequence).

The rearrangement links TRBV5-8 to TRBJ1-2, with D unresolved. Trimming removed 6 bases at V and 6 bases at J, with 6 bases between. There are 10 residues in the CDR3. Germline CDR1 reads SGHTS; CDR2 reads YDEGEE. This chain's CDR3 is CASIGDGYTF. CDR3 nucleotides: TGTGCCAGCATCGGGGATGGCTACACCTTC. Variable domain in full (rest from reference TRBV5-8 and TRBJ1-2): EAGVTQSPTHLIKTRGQQATLRCSPISGHTSVYWYQQALGLGLQFLLWYDEGEERNRGNFPPRFSGRQFPNYSSELNVNALELEDSALYLCASIGDGYTFGSGTRLTVV.

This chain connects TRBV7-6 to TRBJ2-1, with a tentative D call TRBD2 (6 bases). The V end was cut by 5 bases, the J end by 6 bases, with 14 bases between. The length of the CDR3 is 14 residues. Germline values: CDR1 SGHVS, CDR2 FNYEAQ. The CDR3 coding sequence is TGTGCCAGCAGCCCGGGACTTTCCCCCAATGAGCAGTTCTTC. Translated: CASSPGLSPNEQFF.

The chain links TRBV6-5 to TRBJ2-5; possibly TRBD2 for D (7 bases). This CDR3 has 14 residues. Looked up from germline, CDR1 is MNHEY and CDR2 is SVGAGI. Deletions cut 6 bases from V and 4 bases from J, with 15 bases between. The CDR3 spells CASRGGAGGETQYF. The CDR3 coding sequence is TGTGCCAGCAGAGGGGGGGCGGGTGGAGAGACCCAGTACTTC.

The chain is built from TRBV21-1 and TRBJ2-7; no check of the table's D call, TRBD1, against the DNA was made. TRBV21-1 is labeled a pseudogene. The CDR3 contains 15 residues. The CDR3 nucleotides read TGTGCCAGCAGATACCCGGGGACAGGGGGGAGAGAGCAGTACTTC. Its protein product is CASRYPGTGGREQYF.

The CDR3 sequence: CASSVGYGEQFF. The CDR3 nucleotides are TGTGCCAGCAGCGTAGGGTACGGTGAGCAGTTCTTC. The chain recombines TRBV9 with TRBJ2-1; D not resolved. In germline, CDR1 is SGDLS, CDR2 YYNGEE. V lost 0 bases to trimming and J lost 9 bases, with 7 bases between them. The CDR3 is 12 amino acids.

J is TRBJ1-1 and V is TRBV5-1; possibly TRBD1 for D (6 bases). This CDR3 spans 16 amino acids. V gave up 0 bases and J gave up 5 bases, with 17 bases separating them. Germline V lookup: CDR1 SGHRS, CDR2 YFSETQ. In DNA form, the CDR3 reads TGCGCCAGCAGCTTGGCCATCTTGGGGGCACGGACTGAAGCTTTCTTT. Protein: CASSLAILGARTEAFF. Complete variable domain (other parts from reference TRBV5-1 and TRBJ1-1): KAGVTQTPRYLIKTRGQQVTLSCSPISGHRSVSWYQQTPGQGLQFLFEYFSETQRNKGNFPGRFSGRQFSNSRSEMNVSTLELGDSALYLCASSLAILGARTEAFFGQGTRLTVV.

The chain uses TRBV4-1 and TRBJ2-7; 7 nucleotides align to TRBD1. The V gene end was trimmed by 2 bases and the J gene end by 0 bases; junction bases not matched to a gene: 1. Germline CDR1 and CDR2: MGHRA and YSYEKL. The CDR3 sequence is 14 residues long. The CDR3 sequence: CASSQNRGSYEQYF. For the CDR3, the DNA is TGCGCCAGCAGCCAAAACAGGGGCTCCTACGAGCAGTACTTC.

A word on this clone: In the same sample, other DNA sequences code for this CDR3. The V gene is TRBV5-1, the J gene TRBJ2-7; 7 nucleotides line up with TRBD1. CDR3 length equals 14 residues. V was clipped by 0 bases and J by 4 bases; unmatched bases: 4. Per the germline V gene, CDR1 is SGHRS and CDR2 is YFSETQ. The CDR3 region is CASSLDRGGYEQYF. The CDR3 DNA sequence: TGCGCCAGCAGCTTGGACAGGGGTGGGTACGAGCAGTACTTC.

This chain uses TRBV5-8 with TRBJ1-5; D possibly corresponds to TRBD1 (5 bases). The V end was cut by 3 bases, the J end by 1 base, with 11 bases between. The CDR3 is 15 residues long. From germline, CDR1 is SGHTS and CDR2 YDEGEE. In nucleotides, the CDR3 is TGTGCCAGCAGCTCCACGACAGACAGCAATCAGCCCCAGCATTTT. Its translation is CASSSTTDSNQPQHF.

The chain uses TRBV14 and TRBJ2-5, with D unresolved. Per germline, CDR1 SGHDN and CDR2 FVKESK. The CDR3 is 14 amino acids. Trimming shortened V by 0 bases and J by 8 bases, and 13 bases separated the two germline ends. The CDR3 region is CASSQDDSTLTQYF. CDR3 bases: TGTGCCAGCAGCCAAGATGATAGTACTCTAACCCAGTACTTC.

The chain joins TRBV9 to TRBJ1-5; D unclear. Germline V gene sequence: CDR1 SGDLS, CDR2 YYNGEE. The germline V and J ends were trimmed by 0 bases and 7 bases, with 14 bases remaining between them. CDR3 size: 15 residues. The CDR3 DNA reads TGTGCCAGCAGCGTAGGGGCGGGTCCCTGGCAGCCCCAGCATTTT. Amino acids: CASSVGAGPWQPQHF.

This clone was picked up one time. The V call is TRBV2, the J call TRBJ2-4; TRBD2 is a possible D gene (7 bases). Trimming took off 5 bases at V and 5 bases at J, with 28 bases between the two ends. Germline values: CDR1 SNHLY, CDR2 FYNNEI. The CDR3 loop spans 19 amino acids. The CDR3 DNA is TGTGCCAGCAGTAGGTTTTCAACGGGGGGCCTCTCACGGGAAAACATTCAGTACTTC. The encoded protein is CASSRFSTGGLSRENIQYF.

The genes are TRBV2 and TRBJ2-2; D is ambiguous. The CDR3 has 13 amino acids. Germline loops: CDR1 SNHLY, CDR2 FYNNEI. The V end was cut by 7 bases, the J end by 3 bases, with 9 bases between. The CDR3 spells CASNLLDTGELFF. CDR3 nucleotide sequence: TGTGCCAGCAACCTACTGGACACCGGGGAGCTGTTTTTT.

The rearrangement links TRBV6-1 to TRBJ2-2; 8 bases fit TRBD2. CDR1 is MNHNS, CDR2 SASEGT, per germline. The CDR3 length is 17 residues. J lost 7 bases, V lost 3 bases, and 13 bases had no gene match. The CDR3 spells CASSEVRLAGLFGELFF. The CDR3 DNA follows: TGTGCCAGCAGTGAGGTTAGATTAGCGGGACTGTTCGGGGAGCTGTTTTTT.

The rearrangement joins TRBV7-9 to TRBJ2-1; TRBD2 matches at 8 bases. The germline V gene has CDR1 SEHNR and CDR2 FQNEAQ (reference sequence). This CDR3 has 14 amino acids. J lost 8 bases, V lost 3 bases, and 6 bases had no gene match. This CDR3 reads CASSFFGGADEQFF. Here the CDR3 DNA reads TGTGCCAGCAGCTTTTTCGGGGGGGCCGATGAGCAGTTCTTC.

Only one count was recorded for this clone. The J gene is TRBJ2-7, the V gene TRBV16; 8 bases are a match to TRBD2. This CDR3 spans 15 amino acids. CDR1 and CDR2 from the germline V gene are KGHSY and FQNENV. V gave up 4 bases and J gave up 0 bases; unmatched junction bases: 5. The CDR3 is CASSPGGQSSYEQYF. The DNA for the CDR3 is TGTGCCAGCAGCCCGGGGGGGCAGAGCTCCTACGAGCAGTACTTC.

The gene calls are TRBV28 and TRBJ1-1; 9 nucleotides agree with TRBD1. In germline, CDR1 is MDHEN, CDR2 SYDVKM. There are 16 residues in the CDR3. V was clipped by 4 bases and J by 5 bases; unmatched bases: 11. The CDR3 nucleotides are TGTGCCAGCAGTTCCTACAAGGGACAGGGCGAAACTGAAGCTTTCTTT. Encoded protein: CASSSYKGQGETEAFF.

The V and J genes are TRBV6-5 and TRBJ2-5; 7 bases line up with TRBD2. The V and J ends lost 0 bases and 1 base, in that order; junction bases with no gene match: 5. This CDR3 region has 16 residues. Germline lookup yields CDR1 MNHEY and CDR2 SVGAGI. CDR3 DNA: TGTGCCAGCAGTTACTCGTACGGGAGGTCCCAAGAGACCCAGTACTTC. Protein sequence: CASSYSYGRSQETQYF.

CDR3 bases: TGTGCCAGTAGTTCGACCGGGACAGGTAATCATGAAGCTTTCTTT. It yields the protein CASSSTGTGNHEAFF. This rearrangement joins TRBV19 to TRBJ1-1, with 8 bases lining up with TRBD1. This CDR3 is built from 15 residues. The ends lost 5 bases at V and 7 bases at J; junction bases unmatched: 12. CDR1 is LNHDA and CDR2 is SQIVND in the germline V gene (reference sequence).

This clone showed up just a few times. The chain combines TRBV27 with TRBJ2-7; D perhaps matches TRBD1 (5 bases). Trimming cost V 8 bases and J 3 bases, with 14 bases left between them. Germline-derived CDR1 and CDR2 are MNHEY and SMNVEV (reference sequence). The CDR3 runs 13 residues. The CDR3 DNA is TGTGCCAGCGGAACAGGTTCATACTACGAGCAGTACTTC. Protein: CASGTGSYYEQYF.